These T cell receptor beta chains were read from a single sample in a study of HIV-infected patients and healthy controls. TCRdb used MiXCR to reprocess the 5' RACE reads, holding one entry per CDR3 protein. The table lists 7,500 to 10,000 distinct CDR3 sequences, 8% of them singletons. Specimen: blood, collected before antiretroviral therapy. All receptors derive from an adult with HIV infection. The donor label of this sample is uncertain. Both conserved end residues are part of each CDR3. A D gene is named only where the DNA matches it firmly. Not every row has a clone size; where given, it reads once, few, many or a size class.

D: TRBD1
V: TRBV20-1
J: TRBJ2-7
size: medium-sized
CDR3: CSARKGAGYEQYF
DNA: TGCAGTGCTAGAAAGGGGGCCGGCTACGAGCAGTACTTC

D: -
V: TRBV12-3/TRBV12-4
J: TRBJ2-7
size: few
CDR3: CASSFTTASEQYF
DNA: TGTGCCAGCAGTTTTACGACGGCCTCCGAGCAGTACTTC

D: -
V: TRBV7-3
J: TRBJ2-5
size: many
CDR3: CASSLTGRRAQETQYF
DNA: TGTGCCAGCAGCTTAACTGGGAGGCGCGCCCAAGAGACCCAGTACTTC

D: -
V: TRBV2
J: TRBJ1-2
size: many
CDR3: CASNEGLSYGYTF
DNA: TGTGCCAGCAATGAGGGGCTAAGCTATGGCTACACCTTC

D: TRBD1
V: TRBV15
J: TRBJ2-7
size: many
CDR3: CATSRDKGAGEQYF
DNA: TGTGCCACCAGCAGAGATAAGGGGGCCGGCGAGCAGTACTTC

D: TRBD2
V: TRBV7-6
J: TRBJ2-3
size: large
CDR3: CASSLDPGRTDTQYF
DNA: TGTGCCAGCAGCTTAGACCCCGGGAGGACAGATACGCAGTATTTT

D: TRBD2
V: TRBV29-1
J: TRBJ2-7
size: few
CDR3: CSVGTSGEQYF
DNA: TGCAGCGTTGGGACTAGCGGAGAGCAGTACTTC

D: TRBD1
V: TRBV18
J: TRBJ1-2
size: many
CDR3: CASSPLGGQGASGYTF
DNA: TGTGCCAGCTCACCCCTCGGGGGACAGGGGGCGTCTGGCTACACCTTC

D: -
V: TRBV10-3
J: TRBJ2-3
size: many
CDR3: CAISGMRQSTDTQYF
DNA: TGTGCCATCAGTGGTATGAGGCAGAGCACAGATACGCAGTATTTT

D: TRBD1
V: TRBV19
J: TRBJ1-1
size: many
CDR3: CASSLGQGGTEAFF
DNA: TGTGCCAGTAGTCTTGGACAGGGGGGCACTGAAGCTTTCTTT

D: -
V: TRBV29-1
J: TRBJ1-1
size: many
CDR3: CSIEGGLATEAFF
DNA: TGCAGCATTGAGGGGGGATTAGCCACTGAAGCTTTCTTT

D: -
V: TRBV7-2
J: TRBJ2-7
size: many
CDR3: CASSRRGGQEQYF
DNA: TGTGCCAGCAGCCGACGTGGGGGGCAGGAGCAGTACTTC

D: -
V: TRBV12-3/TRBV12-4
J: TRBJ2-1
size: many
CDR3: CASSLKYTIYNEQFF
DNA: TGTGCCAGCAGTTTAAAGTATACTATCTACAATGAGCAGTTCTTC

D: -
V: TRBV5-4
J: TRBJ1-1
size: many
CDR3: CASSAPEDAEAFF
DNA: TGTGCCAGCAGCGCTCCAGAGGACGCTGAAGCTTTCTTT

D: -
V: TRBV13
J: TRBJ1-1
size: -
CDR3: CASSLNPTEAFF
DNA: TGTGCCAGCAGCTTAAACCCCACTGAAGCTTTCTTT

D: TRBD1
V: TRBV30
J: TRBJ1-1
size: many
CDR3: CAWTGGWNTEAFF
DNA: TGTGCCTGGACAGGGGGCTGGAACACTGAAGCTTTCTTT

D: TRBD1
V: TRBV2
J: TRBJ1-2
size: -
CDR3: CASRPTGDGDGYTF
DNA: TGTGCCAGCAGGCCGACAGGGGATGGCGATGGCTACACCTTC

D: TRBD1
V: TRBV7-2
J: TRBJ1-5
size: many
CDR3: CASSQPDRESQPQHF
DNA: TGTGCCAGCAGCCAACCCGACAGGGAGAGTCAGCCCCAGCATTTT

D: -
V: TRBV20-1
J: TRBJ2-3
size: many
CDR3: CSAGDLGRSTDTQYF
DNA: TGCAGTGCTGGGGACCTCGGGCGGAGCACAGATACGCAGTATTTT

D: -
V: TRBV7-3
J: TRBJ2-2
size: many
CDR3: CASSLNAGDATGELFF
DNA: TGTGCCAGCAGCTTAAATGCAGGGGACGCCACCGGGGAGCTGTTTTTT

D: -
V: TRBV11-2
J: TRBJ2-3
size: many
CDR3: CASSFHPDLTDTQYF
DNA: TGTGCCAGCAGCTTTCACCCGGACCTCACAGATACGCAGTATTTT

D: TRBD2
V: TRBV6-1
J: TRBJ2-3
size: few
CDR3: CASSTGTSSPDTQYF
DNA: TGTGCCAGCAGTACCGGGACTAGCTCGCCAGATACGCAGTATTTT

D: TRBD1
V: TRBV6-6
J: TRBJ2-7
size: many
CDR3: CASSYSLVGIDRGRRTYEQYF
DNA: TGTGCCAGCAGTTACTCTCTAGTCGGCATAGACAGGGGGCGCCGAACCTACGAGCAGTACTTC

D: -
V: TRBV11-2
J: TRBJ2-3
size: many
CDR3: CASSLGAARDTQYF
DNA: TGTGCCAGCAGCTTAGGGGCTGCGAGAGATACGCAGTATTTT

D: -
V: TRBV6-6
J: TRBJ2-7
size: many
CDR3: CASSYAGPEGEQYF
DNA: TGTGCCAGCAGTTATGCGGGACCGGAGGGGGAGCAGTACTTC

D: TRBD1
V: TRBV27
J: TRBJ2-7
size: many
CDR3: CASRRGTGSGEQYF
DNA: TGTGCCAGCAGGCGCGGGACAGGGTCTGGCGAGCAGTACTTC

D: TRBD1
V: TRBV28
J: TRBJ1-5
size: many
CDR3: CASSTVQGEQQPQHF
DNA: TGTGCCAGCAGTACCGTACAGGGGGAGCAGCAGCCCCAGCATTTT

D: -
V: TRBV10-1
J: TRBJ2-1
size: many
CDR3: CASSDGPSYNEQFF
DNA: TGCGCCAGCAGTGATGGACCCTCCTACAATGAGCAGTTCTTC

D: -
V: TRBV5-1
J: TRBJ2-1
size: few
CDR3: CASSLLGEEYNEQFF
DNA: TGCGCCAGCAGCTTGTTGGGGGAAGAATACAATGAGCAGTTCTTC

D: TRBD1
V: TRBV7-7
J: TRBJ2-5
size: -
CDR3: CASSHRGTQETQYF
DNA: TGTGCTAGCAGCCACAGGGGGACCCAAGAGACCCAGTACTTC

D: TRBD1
V: TRBV5-6
J: TRBJ1-4
size: many
CDR3: CASSLGQGARVFF
DNA: TGTGCCAGCAGCTTGGGACAGGGAGCGAGGGTGTTTTTT

D: -
V: TRBV19
J: TRBJ1-1
size: few
CDR3: CASSPLGSEAFF
DNA: TGTGCCAGTAGTCCCCTCGGGTCTGAAGCTTTCTTT

D: -
V: TRBV5-6
J: TRBJ1-5
size: few
CDR3: CASSTRTGNQPQHF
DNA: TGTGCCAGCAGCACCCGGACAGGCAATCAGCCCCAGCATTTT

D: TRBD2
V: TRBV5-5
J: TRBJ2-5
size: many
CDR3: CASSLIAGVAETQYF
DNA: TGTGCCAGCAGCTTGATAGCGGGAGTGGCGGAGACCCAGTACTTC

D: -
V: TRBV20-1
J: TRBJ2-1
size: many
CDR3: CSARLGPEQFF
DNA: TGCAGTGCTAGGTTGGGTCCTGAGCAGTTCTTC

D: TRBD1
V: TRBV7-8
J: TRBJ2-7
size: -
CDR3: CASSFAVGTGVSYEQYF
DNA: TGTGCCAGCAGCTTTGCCGTGGGGACAGGGGTATCCTACGAGCAGTACTTC

D: -
V: TRBV11-2
J: TRBJ2-1
size: -
CDR3: CASSSHRDEQFF
DNA: TGTGCCAGCAGCTCCCACAGAGACGAGCAGTTCTTC

D: TRBD2
V: TRBV5-1
J: TRBJ2-5
size: many
CDR3: CASSPGAGGETQYF
DNA: TGCGCCAGCAGCCCTGGGGCGGGAGGAGAGACCCAGTACTTC

D: TRBD1
V: TRBV20-1
J: TRBJ1-4
size: -
CDR3: CSARAGGGLEKLFF
DNA: TGCAGTGCTAGAGCTGGAGGGGGCTTGGAAAAACTGTTTTTT

D: -
V: TRBV6-5
J: TRBJ1-5
size: many
CDR3: CASRETVNQPQHF
DNA: TGTGCCAGCAGGGAGACAGTCAATCAGCCCCAGCATTTT

D: TRBD2
V: TRBV28
J: TRBJ2-3
size: few
CDR3: CASSSSGGITDTQYF
DNA: TGTGCCAGCAGTTCTAGCGGGGGCATCACAGATACGCAGTATTTT

D: TRBD1
V: TRBV27
J: TRBJ1-5
size: many
CDR3: CASSHNRDRNQPQHF
DNA: TGTGCCAGCAGCCATAACCGGGACAGAAATCAGCCCCAGCATTTT

D: TRBD1
V: TRBV7-6
J: TRBJ1-1
size: many
CDR3: CASSPRDSGTEAFF
DNA: TGTGCCAGCAGCCCCCGGGACAGCGGCACTGAAGCTTTCTTT

D: -
V: TRBV24-1
J: TRBJ2-2
size: many
CDR3: CATMRGDTHTGELFF
DNA: TGTGCCACCATGAGAGGGGACACTCACACCGGGGAGCTGTTTTTT

D: -
V: TRBV10-2
J: TRBJ2-1
size: -
CDR3: CASSLEEAGNEQFF
DNA: TGCGCCAGCAGTCTAGAGGAGGCGGGGAATGAGCAGTTCTTC

D: TRBD2
V: TRBV2
J: TRBJ2-3
size: -
CDR3: CASSDLAGPVDTQYF
DNA: TGTGCCAGCAGTGACCTAGCGGGACCCGTAGATACGCAGTATTTT

D: -
V: TRBV5-8
J: TRBJ2-1
size: medium-sized
CDR3: CASSPTGLTYNEQFF
DNA: TGTGCCAGCAGCCCTACGGGGCTCACCTACAATGAGCAGTTCTTC

D: -
V: TRBV12-3/TRBV12-4
J: TRBJ2-2
size: few
CDR3: CASSIPHRDPGELFF
DNA: TGTGCCAGCAGCATTCCCCACAGGGATCCTGGGGAGCTGTTTTTT

D: -
V: TRBV5-1
J: TRBJ2-1
size: -
CDR3: CASSLALGFAHNEQFF
DNA: TGCGCCAGCAGCTTGGCCCTAGGGTTTGCCCACAATGAGCAGTTCTTC

D: -
V: TRBV11-2
J: TRBJ1-3
size: -
CDR3: CASRQGIGETSGNTIYF
DNA: TGTGCCAGCAGGCAAGGGATAGGAGAAACCTCTGGAAACACCATATATTTT

D: TRBD1
V: TRBV18
J: TRBJ2-7
size: many
CDR3: CASSPGGQGPYEQYF
DNA: TGTGCCAGCTCACCAGGGGGACAGGGCCCCTACGAGCAGTACTTC